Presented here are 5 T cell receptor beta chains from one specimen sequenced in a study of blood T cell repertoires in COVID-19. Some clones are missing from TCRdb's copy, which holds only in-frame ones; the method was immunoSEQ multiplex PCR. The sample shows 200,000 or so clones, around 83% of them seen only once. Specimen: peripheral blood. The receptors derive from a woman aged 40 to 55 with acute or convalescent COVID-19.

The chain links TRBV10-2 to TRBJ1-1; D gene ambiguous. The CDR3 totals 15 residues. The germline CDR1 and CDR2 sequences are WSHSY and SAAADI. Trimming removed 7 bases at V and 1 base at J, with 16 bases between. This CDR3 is CASKAGKGENTEAFF. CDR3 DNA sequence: TGCGCCAGCAAGGCGGGAAAGGGAGAGAACACTGAAGCTTTCTTT.

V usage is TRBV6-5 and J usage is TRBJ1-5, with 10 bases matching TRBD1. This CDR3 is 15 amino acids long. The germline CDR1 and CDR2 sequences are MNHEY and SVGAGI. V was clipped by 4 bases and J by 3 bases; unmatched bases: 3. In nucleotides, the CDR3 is TGTGCCAGCAGTTCGACAGGGGGCCTCAATCAGCCCCAGCATTTT. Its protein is CASSSTGGLNQPQHF.

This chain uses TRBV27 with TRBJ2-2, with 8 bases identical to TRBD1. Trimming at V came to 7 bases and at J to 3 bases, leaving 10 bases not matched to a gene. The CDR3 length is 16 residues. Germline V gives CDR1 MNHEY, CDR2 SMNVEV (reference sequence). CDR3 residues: CASNRKGQDYTGELFF. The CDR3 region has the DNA TGTGCCAGCAATAGGAAGGGACAGGATTACACCGGGGAGCTGTTTTTT.

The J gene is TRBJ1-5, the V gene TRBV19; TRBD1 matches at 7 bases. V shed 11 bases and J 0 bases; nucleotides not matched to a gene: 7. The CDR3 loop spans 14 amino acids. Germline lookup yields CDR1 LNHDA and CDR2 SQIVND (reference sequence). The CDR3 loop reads CASRGQYSNQPQHF. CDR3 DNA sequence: TGTGCCTCGAGGGGACAGTATAGCAATCAGCCCCAGCATTTT.

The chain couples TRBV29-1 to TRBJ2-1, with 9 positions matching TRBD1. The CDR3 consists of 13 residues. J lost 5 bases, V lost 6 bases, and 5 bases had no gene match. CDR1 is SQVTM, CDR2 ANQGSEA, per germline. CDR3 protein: CSVAGQGNNEQFF. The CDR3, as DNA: TGCAGCGTGGCGGGACAGGGAAACAATGAGCAGTTCTTC.